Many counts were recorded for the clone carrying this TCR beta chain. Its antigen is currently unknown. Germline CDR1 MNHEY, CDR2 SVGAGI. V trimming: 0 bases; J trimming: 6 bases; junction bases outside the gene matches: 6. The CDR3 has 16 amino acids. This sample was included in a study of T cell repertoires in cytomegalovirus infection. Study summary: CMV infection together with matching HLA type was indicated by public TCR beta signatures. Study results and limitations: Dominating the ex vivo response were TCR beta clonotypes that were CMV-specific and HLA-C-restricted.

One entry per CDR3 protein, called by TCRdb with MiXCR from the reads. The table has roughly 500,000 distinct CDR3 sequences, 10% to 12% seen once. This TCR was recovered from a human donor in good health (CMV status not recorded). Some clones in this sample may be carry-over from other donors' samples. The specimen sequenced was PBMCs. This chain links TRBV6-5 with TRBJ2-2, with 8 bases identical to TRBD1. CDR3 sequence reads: CASSYSAGGASGELFF. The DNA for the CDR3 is TGTGCCAGCAGTTACTCGGCAGGGGGCGCGTCCGGGGAGCTGTTTTTT.